This TCR beta chain is from a study of blood T cell repertoires in COVID-19. Study-level information: T cells, B-cell-depleted T cells, or PBMCs provided the cDNA or gDNA that served as material.

Sequenced by immunoSEQ multiplex PCR; TCRdb stores in-frame clones only, minus some. This sample yields about 300,000 clones, of which around 88% are seen a single time; 6.9% belongs to the top ten. V lost 5 bases, J lost 2 bases, and 5 bases stayed unmatched. The CDR3 is 15 residues long. Germline V gene sequence: CDR1 SGHTS, CDR2 YDEGEE. The V and J genes are TRBV5-8 and TRBJ2-4, with 9 bases matching TRBD1. Sequencing was performed on peripheral blood. This TCR derives from a woman between 25 and 40 years old who had recovered from COVID-19. The CDR3 loop is CASSRQGGTKNIQYF. The CDR3 DNA is TGTGCCAGCAGTCGACAGGGGGGGACCAAAAACATTCAGTACTTC.